Presented here are 24 T cell receptor beta chains from one specimen sequenced in a study of blood T cell repertoires in COVID-19 (TCRdb year 2020). The library relied on the immunoSEQ multiplex PCR assay. What TCRdb holds here is the immuneACCESS table cut down to in-frame rearrangements. Part of the clones is not present; checked against another copy, under half of the missing clones reflect an unresolved V gene, and the others are unexplained. Counted in this sample were hundreds of thousands of clones; around 86% of them appeared once. Under 2% of the sample rests with the top ten. Sequences were obtained from peripheral blood. These receptors were taken from a woman aged 55-70 years who had recovered from COVID-19.

J is TRBJ2-1 and V is TRBV27; 7 bases align to TRBD1. The ends lost 6 bases at V and 0 bases at J; junction bases unmatched: 5. CDR1 MNHEY and CDR2 SMNVEV come from the germline V gene (reference sequence). The CDR3 length is 15 residues. CDR3 nucleotides: TGTGCCAGCAGCCCCGGGACAGCCTCCTACAATGAGCAGTTCTTC. The encoded protein is CASSPGTASYNEQFF.

This chain uses TRBV2 with TRBJ2-5; 10 nucleotides match TRBD2. This CDR3 is 14 amino acids long. The germline V gene has CDR1 SNHLY and CDR2 FYNNEI. V was pared by 7 bases and J by 4 bases, with 6 bases of the junction left unmatched. The CDR3 DNA is TGTGCCAGCAACAGCGGGGGGGCCGGAGAGACCCAGTACTTC. It codes for CASNSGGAGETQYF.

The V call is TRBV7-8, the J call TRBJ2-1, with 10 bases fitting TRBD2. V was clipped by 4 bases and J by 6 bases; unmatched bases: 6. CDR1 and CDR2 (germline): SGHVS, FQNEAQ. The CDR3 is 15 amino acids. The CDR3 protein is CASSSGLAKFNEQFF. The CDR3 DNA reads TGTGCCAGCAGCTCGGGACTAGCGAAGTTCAATGAGCAGTTCTTC.

This chain connects TRBV6-2 or TRBV6-3 to TRBJ2-7; 13 positions match TRBD2. The CDR3 is made up of 15 amino acids. CDR1 and CDR2 (germline): MNHEY, SVGEGT. With V trimmed by 6 bases and J by 6 bases, 8 bases remained unmatched. CDR3: CASSLPGTSGAEQYF. The CDR3 DNA is TGTGCCAGCAGCCTTCCCGGGACTAGCGGGGCCGAGCAGTACTTC.

The chain uses TRBV3-1 (or the pseudogene TRBV3-2) and TRBJ1-6; perhaps TRBD1 as D (5 bases). This CDR3 is built from 17 residues. Deletions cut 2 bases from V and 3 bases from J, with 14 bases between. Looked up from germline, CDR1 is LGHDT and CDR2 is YNNKEL (reference sequence). Written as DNA, the CDR3 is TGTGCCAGCAGCCAATATGGGTCGGGGGACTATAATTCACCCCTCCACTTT. Protein product: CASSQYGSGDYNSPLHF.

Only one count was recorded for this clone. CDR3 coding DNA: TGTGCCAGCAGCTTAGATCGTAGCAGCCAAGAGACCCAGTACTTC. It is translated as CASSLDRSSQETQYF. The chain combines TRBV7-2 with TRBJ2-5; D uncertain. CDR1 and CDR2 from the germline V gene are SGHTA and FQGNSA. Trimming removed 1 base at V and 1 base at J, with 10 bases between. The CDR3 runs to 15 residues.

The J gene is TRBJ2-5, the V gene TRBV6-5; D perhaps matches TRBD1 (5 bases). V shed 6 bases and J shed 4 bases, with 9 bases lying between them. Germline values: CDR1 MNHEY, CDR2 SVGAGI. The CDR3 contains 12 residues. The DNA of the CDR3 is TGTGCCAGCAGATCTAGGGGAGAGACCCAGTACTTC. This gives the protein CASRSRGETQYF.

This sequence joins TRBV7-2 and TRBJ2-7; D is perhaps TRBD1 (5 bases). Germline V gene lookup returns CDR1 SGHTA and CDR2 FQGNSA. The CDR3 extends over 14 amino acids. Trimming pared 1 base from V and 6 bases from J, leaving 13 bases between. The DNA of the CDR3 is TGTGCCAGCAGCTTAGGTGCAGGGCTCACCGAGCAGTACTTC. Its protein product is CASSLGAGLTEQYF.

The chain joins TRBV5-1 to TRBJ2-1, with TRBD2 as a possible D gene (7 bases). V lost 4 bases, J lost 7 bases, and 18 bases lay in between. The CDR3 runs 15 residues. Germline CDR1 reads SGHRS; CDR2 reads YFSETQ. The DNA for the CDR3 is TGCGCCAGCAGCCCCTTGGGCGGGGGCAGGAATGAGCAGTTCTTC. This sequence encodes CASSPLGGGRNEQFF.

This clone was picked up many times. The CDR3 nucleotides read TGTGCCAGCAGCCAAGAGAGGCGGGGGGCCTACGAGCAGTACTTC. This codes for CASSQERRGAYEQYF. The rearrangement joins TRBV14 to TRBJ2-7; 8 positions agree with TRBD2. Germline V gives CDR1 SGHDN, CDR2 FVKESK. Losses at the gene ends were 0 bases for V and 2 bases for J; bases not matched to a gene: 3. The CDR3 sequence is 15 residues long.

This chain uses TRBV24-1 with TRBJ1-5; 7 bases are shared with TRBD1. Per the germline V gene, CDR1 is KGHDR and CDR2 is SFDVKD. The CDR3 contains 19 residues. With V trimmed by 4 bases and J by 4 bases, 18 bases remained unmatched. The CDR3 loop is CATSDQPTDLGGENQPQHF. CDR3 nucleotides: TGTGCCACCAGTGACCAACCTACCGACTTAGGGGGCGAGAATCAGCCCCAGCATTTT.

This clone was observed a few times. The chain's CDR3 is CASSLRVNTEAFF. In DNA, the CDR3 is TGTGCCAGCAGTTTACGGGTGAACACTGAAGCTTTCTTT. The chain uses TRBV12-3 or TRBV12-4 and TRBJ1-1; D is undetermined. Trimming shortened V by 2 bases and J by 0 bases, and 4 bases separated the two germline ends. CDR3 length equals 13 residues.

The J gene is TRBJ1-5, the V gene TRBV28; tentative D call: TRBD1 (5 bases). This CDR3 spans 15 amino acids. The germline V and J ends were trimmed by 10 bases and 7 bases, with 23 bases remaining between them. The germline CDR1 and CDR2 sequences are MDHEN and SYDVKM. This CDR3 is CATETFRGLEQPQHF. CDR3 in DNA: TGTGCCACCGAAACCTTCCGGGGGTTAGAGCAGCCCCAGCATTTT.

This rearrangement joins TRBV4-1 to TRBJ2-5, with 7 bases aligning to TRBD2. The ends lost 3 bases at V and 7 bases at J; junction bases unmatched: 14. CDR1 MGHRA and CDR2 YSYEKL come from the germline V gene. This CDR3 comprises 16 residues. The CDR3 nucleotides read TGCGCCAGCAGCCAGATCTTAGCGGGCGCCGTGGGGACCCAGTACTTC. Its protein is CASSQILAGAVGTQYF.

The chain couples TRBV28 to TRBJ2-7; 9 bases match TRBD1. Per germline, CDR1 MDHEN and CDR2 SYDVKM. V gave up 6 bases and J gave up 8 bases; unmatched junction bases: 11. The CDR3 loop spans 14 amino acids. Here the CDR3 DNA reads TGTGCCAGCAGCCTCGGGACAGGGACGAGGAAGCAGTACTTC. It codes for CASSLGTGTRKQYF. Based on the CDR3 plus reference TRBV28 and TRBJ2-7, the full variable domain is DVKVTQSSRYLVKRTGEKVFLECVQDMDHENMFWYRQDPGLGLRLIYFSYDVKMKEKGDIPEGYSVSREKKERFSLILESASTNQTSMYLCASSLGTGTRKQYFGPGTRLTVT.

The chain employs TRBV18 and TRBJ2-5, with 13 bases that match TRBD2. The CDR3 loop spans 17 amino acids. The trim removed 2 bases at V and 5 bases at J, leaving 8 bases unmatched. CDR1 and CDR2 from the germline V gene are KGHSH and LQKENI. CDR3 nucleotides: TGTGCCAGCTCACCATCACTAGCGGGGGGGCCGGAGGAGACCCAGTACTTC. Protein product: CASSPSLAGGPEETQYF.

This chain uses TRBV7-9 with TRBJ1-3; TRBD1 might be the D (6 bases). There are 18 residues in the CDR3. Germline lookup yields CDR1 SEHNR and CDR2 FQNEAQ (reference sequence). Deletions cut 5 bases from V and 5 bases from J, with 25 bases between. CDR3 nucleotides: TGTGCCAGCAGCCCCACGGAGATGTGGCAGGGGAGACGAAACACCATATATTTT. Its translation: CASSPTEMWQGRRNTIYF.

For the CDR3, the DNA is TGTGCCAGCAGTTACGTCCGAGGACTAGCGGGAAGGTCCTGGGATACGCAGTATTTT. Residues: CASSYVRGLAGRSWDTQYF. The V and J genes are TRBV6-2 or TRBV6-3 and TRBJ2-3; TRBD2 matches 12 bases. Germline V CDR1 and CDR2: MNHEY, SVGEGT. After removal of 2 bases from V and 6 bases from J, the junction contained 15 bases not matched to a gene. There are 19 residues in the CDR3.

V and J are TRBV5-1 and TRBJ2-1, with TRBD1 matching 9 bases. The length of the CDR3 is 14 residues. Trimming at V came to 5 bases and at J to 7 bases, leaving 7 bases not matched to a gene. CDR1 and CDR2 from the germline V gene are SGHRS and YFSETQ. CDR3 nucleotides: TGCGCCAGCAGACAGGGGGCGGAGGGGAATGAGCAGTTCTTC. Encoded protein: CASRQGAEGNEQFF. Full variable domain (remainder filled in from reference TRBV5-1 and TRBJ2-1): KAGVTQTPRYLIKTRGQQVTLSCSPISGHRSVSWYQQTPGQGLQFLFEYFSETQRNKGNFPGRFSGRQFSNSRSEMNVSTLELGDSALYLCASRQGAEGNEQFFGPGTRLTVL.

In this sample, this clone turned up once. V usage is TRBV6-5 and J usage is TRBJ2-1; 14 nucleotides align to TRBD2. This CDR3 contains 15 residues. Germline V gene sequence: CDR1 MNHEY, CDR2 SVGAGI. Losses at the gene ends were 6 bases for V and 5 bases for J; bases not matched to a gene: 3. This chain's CDR3 is CASRTSGGADNEQFF. In DNA, the CDR3 is TGTGCCAGCAGGACTAGCGGGGGGGCGGACAATGAGCAGTTCTTC.

This clone appeared once. The chain recombines TRBV4-2 with TRBJ1-1; 8 bases align to TRBD1. Losses at the gene ends were 4 bases for V and 5 bases for J; bases not matched to a gene: 18. Germline V gene data show CDR1 as LGHNA and CDR2 as YNFKEQ. The CDR3 totals 18 residues. The CDR3 coding sequence is TGTGCCAGCAGCCGAAGGGTGACAGGGGAGGGATCGGTTACTGAAGCTTTCTTT. Protein sequence: CASSRRVTGEGSVTEAFF.

This CDR3 reads CASSLVRTGGAFEKLFF. CDR3 in DNA: TGCGCCAGCAGCTTGGTGCGGACAGGGGGCGCGTTTGAAAAACTGTTTTTT. This chain links TRBV5-1 with TRBJ1-4; 11 nucleotides align to TRBD1. This CDR3 spans 17 amino acids. Germline lookup yields CDR1 SGHRS and CDR2 YFSETQ. Germline trimming cut 0 bases from V and 7 bases from J; bases unmatched to any gene: 8.

J is TRBJ2-2 and V is TRBV14, with D perhaps TRBD2 (6 bases). Between the trimmed V and J ends, which lost 0 bases and 4 bases, there was a span of 12 bases. The CDR3 contains 16 residues. The V gene's germline CDR1 is SGHDN and CDR2 FVKESK. CDR3 amino acids: CASSQEGTVGTGELFF. In nucleotides, the CDR3 is TGTGCCAGCAGCCAAGAGGGGACTGTGGGCACCGGGGAGCTGTTTTTT.

The chain recombines TRBV5-1 with TRBJ2-3; tentatively, D is TRBD2 (5 bases). Germline-derived CDR1 and CDR2 are SGHRS and YFSETQ. The V end was cut by 2 bases, the J end by 5 bases, with 15 bases between. The CDR3 is made up of 15 amino acids. The CDR3 DNA reads as TGCGCCAGCAGCTTAGTCTGGGAGTCGGTAGATACGCAGTATTTT. Protein: CASSLVWESVDTQYF.